This TCR beta chain was observed in a study of blood T cell repertoires in COVID-19 (dated by TCRdb to 2018 to 2021). Regarding the research as a whole: Collaborator samples came from the United States, Italy and Spain and covered acute and convalescent phases of COVID-19. The sample metadata nearly always contained a de-identified subject ID, COVID-19 status, age in years and sex. Where HLA class I and class II types were available, the types were taken from metadata supplied by the sample provider, not from assay-based typing. The repertoires were released in a freely available public database intended as a resource for research on the immune response to SARS-CoV-2. The dataset comprised deeply sampled blood TCRbeta repertoires from subjects exposed to, actively infected with, or recovered from COVID-19. The material from the prospective study consisted of cDNA or gDNA derived from T cells, B-cell-depleted T cells, or PBMCs. Samples came from the ongoing ImmuneRACE study (first 160 participants) plus 1,254 subjects from 6 global collaborators. The research as a whole found: The quantity of clinical and demographic metadata differed by source and by participant and was supplied without curation.

TCRbeta CDR3 regions were amplified from genomic DNA using the immunoSEQ Assay, a bias-controlled multiplex PCR. As for the original processing: Nucleated cell counts per sample were estimated from amplification of reference gene primers within the assay. To quantify the absolute abundance of each unique TCRbeta CDR3 rearrangement, sequence reads were collapsed and filtered. For each sample, productive Simpson clonality was calculated as the square root of Simpson's diversity index across productive rearrangements. Not all clones reach the TCRdb copy of this immuneACCESS table, which keeps in-frame sequences only. Checked studies attribute under half of the gap to unresolved V genes and leave the rest unexplained. From that table come the V and J calls and clone size; the DNA was used to work out D and trimming. The sample table records 70,000 or so clones; around 89% of these occur just once. Approximately 6.3% of the sample is taken by the ten largest.

Concerning this clone: The antigen it binds to is not known. No base qualities exist here, and no much larger clone lies one base off it.

Whole blood was collected in K2EDTA tubes by collaborating institutions according to the institutions' own protocols. For TCRbeta analysis, collaborators shipped samples in one of three forms: frozen whole blood, isolated PBMCs, or DNA extracted from either of those sample types. Here V drops 6 bases and J drops 0 bases, and the junction holds 4 bases not matched to any gene. The CDR3 has 14 amino acids, counting the end cysteine and phenylalanine. Only CDR3 DNA remains: 42 bases, in frame from the first base. The germline V gene encodes CDR1 SGHAT and CDR2 FQNNGV. Sequencing was done on a sample of peripheral blood. Recombination linked TRBV11-2 to TRBJ2-7; TRBD2 matches 8 bases in the middle. The origin of this receptor is an elderly woman with active COVID-19. The CDR3: CASRSGGSSYEQYF. The bases are TGTGCCAGCAGATCGGGAGGGAGCTCCTACGAGCAGTACTTC.